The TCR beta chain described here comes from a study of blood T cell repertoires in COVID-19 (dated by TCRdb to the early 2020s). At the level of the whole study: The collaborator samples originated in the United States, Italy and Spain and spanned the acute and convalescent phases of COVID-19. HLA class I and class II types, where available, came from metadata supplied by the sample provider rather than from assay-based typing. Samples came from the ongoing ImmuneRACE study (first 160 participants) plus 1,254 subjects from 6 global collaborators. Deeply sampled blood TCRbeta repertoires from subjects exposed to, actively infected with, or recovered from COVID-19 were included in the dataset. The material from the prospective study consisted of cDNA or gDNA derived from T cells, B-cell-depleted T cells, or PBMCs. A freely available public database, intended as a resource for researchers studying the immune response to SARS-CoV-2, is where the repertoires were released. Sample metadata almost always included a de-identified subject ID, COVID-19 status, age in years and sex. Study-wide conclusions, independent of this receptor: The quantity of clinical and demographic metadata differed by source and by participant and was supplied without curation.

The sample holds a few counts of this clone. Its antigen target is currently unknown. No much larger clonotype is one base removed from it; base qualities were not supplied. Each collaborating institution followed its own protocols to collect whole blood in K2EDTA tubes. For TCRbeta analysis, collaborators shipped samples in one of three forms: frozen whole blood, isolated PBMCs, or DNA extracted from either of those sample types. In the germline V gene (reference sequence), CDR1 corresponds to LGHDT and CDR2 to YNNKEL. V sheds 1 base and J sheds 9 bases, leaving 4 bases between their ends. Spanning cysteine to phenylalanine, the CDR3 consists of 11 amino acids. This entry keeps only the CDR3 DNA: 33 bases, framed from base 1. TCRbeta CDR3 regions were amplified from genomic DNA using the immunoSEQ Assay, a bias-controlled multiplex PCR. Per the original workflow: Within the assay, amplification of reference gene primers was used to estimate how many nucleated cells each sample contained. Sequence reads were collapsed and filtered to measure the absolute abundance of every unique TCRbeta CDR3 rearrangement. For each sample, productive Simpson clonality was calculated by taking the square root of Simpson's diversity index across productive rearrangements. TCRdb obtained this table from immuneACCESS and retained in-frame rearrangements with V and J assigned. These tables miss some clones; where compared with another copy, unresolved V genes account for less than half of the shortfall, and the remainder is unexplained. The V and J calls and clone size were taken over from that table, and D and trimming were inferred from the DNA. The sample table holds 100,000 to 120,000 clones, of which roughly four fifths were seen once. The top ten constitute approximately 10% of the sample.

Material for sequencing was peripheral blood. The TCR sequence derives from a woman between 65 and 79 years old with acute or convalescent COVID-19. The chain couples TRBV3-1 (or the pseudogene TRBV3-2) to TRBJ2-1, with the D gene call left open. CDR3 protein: CASSQVSEQFF. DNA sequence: TGTGCCAGCAGCCAAGTCAGTGAGCAGTTCTTC.